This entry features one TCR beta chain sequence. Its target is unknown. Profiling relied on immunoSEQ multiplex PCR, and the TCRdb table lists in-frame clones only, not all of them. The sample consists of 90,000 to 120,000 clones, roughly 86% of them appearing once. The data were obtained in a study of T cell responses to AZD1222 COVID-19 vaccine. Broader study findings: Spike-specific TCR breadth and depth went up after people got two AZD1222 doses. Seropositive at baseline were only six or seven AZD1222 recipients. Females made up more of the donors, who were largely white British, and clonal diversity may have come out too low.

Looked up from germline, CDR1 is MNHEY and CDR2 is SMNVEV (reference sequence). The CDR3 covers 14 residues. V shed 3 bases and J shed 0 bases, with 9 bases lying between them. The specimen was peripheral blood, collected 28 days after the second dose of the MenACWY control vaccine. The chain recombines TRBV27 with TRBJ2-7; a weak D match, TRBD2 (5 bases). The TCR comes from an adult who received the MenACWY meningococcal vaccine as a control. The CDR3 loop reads CASSFMGASYEQYF. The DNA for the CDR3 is TGTGCCAGCAGTTTCATGGGAGCCTCCTACGAGCAGTACTTC.